The 14 T cell receptor beta chains reported below all come from one sample, sequenced in a study of blood T cell repertoires in COVID-19. Using immunoSEQ multiplex PCR, the repertoire was profiled, and TCRdb retains in-frame clones only, with some absent. The sample records roughly 300,000 clones, 70% to 90% being singletons. Sequenced material: PBMCs or T cells enriched from blood (not recorded which). Receptors originate from a woman aged 25-40 years who had recovered from COVID-19.

The J gene is TRBJ1-1, the V gene TRBV3-1 (or the pseudogene TRBV3-2), with no clear D. Trimming took off 4 bases at V and 7 bases at J, with 10 bases between the two ends. CDR1 and CDR2 from the germline V gene are LGHDT and YNNKEL (reference sequence). This CDR3 comprises 12 residues. The CDR3 loop is CASSLVVGEAFF. In nucleotides, the CDR3 is TGTGCCAGCAGCCTTGTTGTCGGTGAAGCTTTCTTT.

This sequence joins TRBV12-3 or TRBV12-4 and TRBJ1-1; D perhaps matches TRBD1 (5 bases). Trimming cost V 3 bases and J 3 bases, with 8 bases left between them. The length of the CDR3 is 13 residues. This chain's CDR3 is CASSLSRDTEAFF. In nucleotides, the CDR3 is TGTGCCAGCAGTTTGAGCAGGGACACTGAAGCTTTCTTT.

This clone came up once. The chain couples TRBV19 to TRBJ2-1, with D perhaps TRBD1 (5 bases). Per the germline V gene, CDR1 is LNHDA and CDR2 is SQIVND (reference sequence). This CDR3 contains 14 residues. With 8 bases removed from V and 4 bases from J, the gap between germline ends came to 15 bases. Here the CDR3 reads CASSPPGHYNEQFF. In nucleotides, the CDR3 is TGTGCCAGTTCCCCGCCCGGACATTACAATGAGCAGTTCTTC.

This chain links TRBV6-5 with TRBJ1-2; no definite D call. CDR1 is MNHEY, CDR2 SVGAGI, per germline. Trimming shortened V by 0 bases and J by 6 bases, and 14 bases separated the two germline ends. The CDR3 runs to 15 residues. CDR3 protein: CASSYSLTTPNGYTF. In nucleotides, the CDR3 is TGTGCCAGCAGTTACTCCCTCACGACTCCGAATGGCTACACCTTC.

This clone was detected only a few times. The chain carries TRBV11-2 and TRBJ1-1, with TRBD1 identical over 9 bases. V lost 5 bases to trimming and J lost 1 base; unmatched junction nucleotides: 14. The CDR3 loop spans 18 amino acids. CDR1 SGHAT and CDR2 FQNNGV come from the germline V gene. The CDR3 sequence is CASSPSRQGGFANTEAFF. CDR3 in DNA: TGTGCCAGCAGCCCCTCCCGACAGGGGGGATTCGCGAACACTGAAGCTTTCTTT.

The gene calls are TRBV6-5 and TRBJ1-6; D may be TRBD1 (5 bases). V was trimmed by 0 bases and J by 10 bases, leaving 13 bases between them. The CDR3 is made up of 15 amino acids. CDR1 MNHEY and CDR2 SVGAGI come from the germline V gene. The CDR3 is CASSYSWQGESPLHF. Written as DNA, the CDR3 is TGTGCCAGCAGTTACTCGTGGCAGGGTGAATCACCCCTCCACTTT.

This clone was recorded a few times. This rearrangement joins TRBV7-9 to TRBJ2-7; D gene unclear. With 5 bases removed from V and 6 bases from J, the gap between germline ends came to 14 bases. The germline V gene encodes CDR1 SEHNR and CDR2 FQNEAQ (reference sequence). The CDR3 has 13 amino acids. Written as DNA, the CDR3 is TGTGCCAGCAGCCGACTTGGCCAGCCCGAGCAGTACTTC. As protein: CASSRLGQPEQYF.

This clone has a handful of counts. The chain joins TRBV9 to TRBJ1-4; 10 bases fit TRBD1. The V gene end was trimmed by 4 bases and the J gene end by 7 bases; junction bases not matched to a gene: 7. The CDR3 runs 15 residues. Germline CDR1 and CDR2: SGDLS and YYNGEE. For the CDR3, the DNA is TGTGCCAGCAGCATTGGGGACAGGGGAATTGAAAAACTGTTTTTT. Its translation is CASSIGDRGIEKLFF.

The chain couples TRBV6-6 to TRBJ1-1; 12 bases agree with TRBD1. This CDR3 has 17 residues. V lost 5 bases to trimming and J lost 2 bases; unmatched junction nucleotides: 9. Germline V CDR1 and CDR2: MNHNY, SVGAGI (reference sequence). Here the CDR3 reads CASSPRGTGGLNTEAFF. DNA for the CDR3: TGTGCCAGCAGTCCCCGGGGGACAGGGGGCTTAAACACTGAAGCTTTCTTT.

The chain joins TRBV6-4 to TRBJ1-6; tentatively, D is TRBD1 (6 bases). Per the germline V gene, CDR1 is MRHNA and CDR2 is SNTAGT. The CDR3 covers 15 residues. The ends were cut back, 0 bases at V and 9 bases at J, with 12 bases in the middle. The CDR3 sequence is CASSDSKAGVSPLHF. The CDR3, as DNA: TGTGCCAGCAGTGACTCGAAAGCAGGGGTTTCACCCCTCCACTTT.

Only a few counts were recorded for this clone. The chain links TRBV29-1 to TRBJ1-2, with a possible D match to TRBD1 (5 bases). The germline gives CDR1 SQVTM, CDR2 ANQGSEA. V lost 3 bases to trimming and J lost 5 bases, with 10 bases between them. The CDR3 is made up of 12 amino acids. The DNA of the CDR3 is TGCAGCGTTGAGGGGGACTGGTATGGCTACACCTTC. Residues: CSVEGDWYGYTF.

CDR3 residues: CASSLSRPGYYEQYF. The CDR3 nucleotides are TGCGCCAGCAGCTTATCACGCCCCGGGTACTACGAGCAGTACTTC. The chain recombines TRBV5-1 with TRBJ2-7; D gene unclear. Germline-derived CDR1 and CDR2 are SGHRS and YFSETQ. CDR3 length equals 15 residues. The germline V and J ends were trimmed by 2 bases and 3 bases, with 15 bases remaining between them.

The chain has TRBV5-6 and TRBJ1-2; 7 bases line up with TRBD1. The CDR3 is 12 residues long. The V gene's germline CDR1 is SGHDT and CDR2 YYEEEE. J gave up 7 bases and V 4 bases, and 4 bases lay outside the gene matches. The CDR3 sequence is CASSGNRGGYTF. The DNA of the CDR3 is TGTGCCAGCAGCGGAAACAGGGGTGGCTACACCTTC.

V and J are TRBV7-9 and TRBJ2-5; 8 nucleotides line up with TRBD2. The CDR3 extends over 15 amino acids. V shed 2 bases and J 5 bases; nucleotides not matched to a gene: 7. Germline assignment: CDR1 SEHNR and CDR2 FQNEAQ (reference sequence). DNA of the CDR3: TGTGCCAGCAGCTTAATCACGGGGGGGCAGGAGACCCAGTACTTC. Its protein is CASSLITGGQETQYF.